The clone carrying this T cell receptor beta chain appeared a single time. Its antigen is unidentified. Stem cell-like memory, regulatory, central memory and naive CD4+ cells were sorted via CD45RO/CCR7/CD25/CD127/CD95/CD27. Every isolated RNA sample was fully reverse transcribed, so sequencing captured expressed TCRB transcripts. Libraries were prepared by immunoSEQ multiplex PCR; TCRdb keeps only in-frame clonotypes and omits some of them. The sample shows 30,000 to 40,000 clones, around 64% of them seen only once. This record belongs to a study of beta chain features in type 1 diabetes. In the study overall: There was similarity between patients and healthy donors in age, gender and cell yields.

Study-level results: Individuals with type 1 diabetes displayed fewer insertions and more deletions at VDJ junctions. Compared with healthy donors, patients appeared to share more similar naive, central memory and regulatory TCRB repertoires.

V shed 5 bases and J shed 2 bases, with 16 bases lying between them. The CDR3 spans 14 residues. CDR1 and CDR2 (germline): SQVTM, ANQGSEA. Sequences were obtained from Tregs from blood. The receptor's source is a woman in her 30s in good health. The genes are TRBV29-1 and TRBJ2-7; D might be TRBD1 (5 bases). This CDR3 is CSVSATVVTYEQYF. The CDR3 DNA sequence: TGCAGCGTTTCAGCGACAGTAGTGACCTACGAGCAGTACTTC.